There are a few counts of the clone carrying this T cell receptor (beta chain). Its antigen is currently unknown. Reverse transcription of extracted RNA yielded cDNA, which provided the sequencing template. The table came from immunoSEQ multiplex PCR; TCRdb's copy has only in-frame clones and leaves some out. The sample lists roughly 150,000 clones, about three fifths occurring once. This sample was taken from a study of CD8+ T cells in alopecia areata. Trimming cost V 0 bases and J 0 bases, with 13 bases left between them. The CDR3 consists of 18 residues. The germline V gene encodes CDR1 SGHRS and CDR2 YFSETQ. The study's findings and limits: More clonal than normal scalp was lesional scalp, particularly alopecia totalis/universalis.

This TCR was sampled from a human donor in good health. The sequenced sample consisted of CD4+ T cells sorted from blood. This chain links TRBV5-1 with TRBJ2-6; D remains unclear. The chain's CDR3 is CASSLERQPYSGANVLTF. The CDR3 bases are TGCGCCAGCAGCTTGGAGCGTCAGCCCTACTCTGGGGCCAACGTCCTGACTTTC. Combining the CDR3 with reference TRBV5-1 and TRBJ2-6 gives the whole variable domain KAGVTQTPRYLIKTRGQQVTLSCSPISGHRSVSWYQQTPGQGLQFLFEYFSETQRNKGNFPGRFSGRQFSNSRSEMNVSTLELGDSALYLCASSLERQPYSGANVLTFGAGSRLTVL.